Here is one T cell receptor beta chain with its context. This record comes from a study of blood T cell repertoires in COVID-19. The wider study: Specimens from acute and convalescent COVID-19 originated in the United States, Italy and Spain. T cells, B-cell-depleted T cells, or PBMCs provided the cDNA or gDNA that served as material.

Trimming cost V 5 bases and J 3 bases, with 10 bases left between them. Germline-derived CDR1 and CDR2 are KGHSH and LQKENI. The CDR3 is made up of 13 amino acids. Clones were read by immunoSEQ multiplex PCR, and TCRdb kept only the in-frame ones, dropping some. The sample gives about 59,000 clones, about nine tenths of which show up once; 15% to 20% is in the top ten. The receptor was derived from a man at least 80 years old with acute or convalescent COVID-19. Sample: peripheral blood. The V and J genes are TRBV18 and TRBJ1-1; D remains ambiguous. The chain's CDR3 is CASSAAGDTEAFF. In DNA, the CDR3 is TGTGCCAGCTCAGCGGCCGGGGACACTGAAGCTTTCTTT.